These 6 T cell receptor beta chains were sequenced from one sample in a study of early T cells in non-severe SARS-CoV-2 infection. TCRdb reprocessed the 5' RACE reads with MiXCR, giving one entry per CDR3 protein. This table has 25,000 to 35,000 distinct CDR3 sequences, roughly 5% appearing once. The sample was whole blood. These receptors originate from an adult who was a healthcare worker with PCR-confirmed SARS-CoV-2 infection or an uninfected control (not recorded which).

The chain recombines TRBV11-2 with TRBJ2-3, with 11 bases aligning to TRBD2. Trimming cost V 6 bases and J 5 bases; bases outside gene matches: 7. Germline V CDR1 and CDR2: SGHAT, FQNNGV. The CDR3 is made up of 15 amino acids. CDR3 bases: TGTGCCAGCAGGAATCTAGCGGGAGGAGAAGATACGCAGTATTTT. Protein product: CASRNLAGGEDTQYF.

This clonotype has just a few counts. V is TRBV9 and J is TRBJ2-7, with 11 nucleotides matching TRBD2. Germline loops: CDR1 SGDLS, CDR2 YYNGEE. The CDR3 consists of 16 residues. Trimming cost V 4 bases and J 3 bases; bases outside gene matches: 9. The CDR3 nucleotides read TGTGCCAGCAGCCCCAACGGACTAGCGGGCCGCTACGAGCAGTACTTC. Its protein product is CASSPNGLAGRYEQYF.

Regarding this clonotype: This clone may be a read error of a much larger clone one base away. The chain recombines TRBV20-1 with TRBJ2-4, with D possibly being TRBD2 (6 bases). Germline V gives CDR1 DFQATT, CDR2 SNEGSKA (reference sequence). The V gene lost 1 base and the J gene lost 8 bases, with 15 bases spanning the gap. This CDR3 contains 14 residues. DNA of the CDR3: TGCAGTGCTAGAGGAGGACGGGGGTTGGACATTCAGTACTTC. It codes for CSARGGRGLDIQYF.

This clonotype was observed many times. The V call is TRBV21-1, the J call TRBJ2-1; whether TRBD1, the table's D call, matches the DNA was not checked. TRBV21-1 is a listed pseudogene. This CDR3 contains 19 residues. In DNA form, the CDR3 reads TGTGCCAGCAGCCAAGGACAGGGGGTTTTAAGCGGGAGTTACAATGAGCAGTTCTTC. Translation gives CASSQGQGVLSGSYNEQFF.

This clonotype was counted at least ten times. The gene calls are TRBV7-6 and TRBJ2-3; D perhaps matches TRBD2 (5 bases). CDR3 size: 14 residues. V was trimmed by 3 bases and J by 0 bases, leaving 7 bases between them. The germline V gene has CDR1 SGHVS and CDR2 FNYEAQ. In DNA, the CDR3 is TGTGCCAGCAGCTTGGCTAGCAGCACAGATACGCAGTATTTT. It is translated as CASSLASSTDTQYF.

The V call is TRBV11-2, the J call TRBJ2-1; 11 nucleotides agree with TRBD2. With V trimmed by 3 bases and J by 7 bases, 2 bases remained unmatched. The CDR3 length is 14 residues. Germline-derived CDR1 and CDR2 are SGHAT and FQNNGV. CDR3 nucleotides: TGTGCCAGCAGCTTTAGCGGGAGGGGGAATGAGCAGTTCTTC. Translated, it gives CASSFSGRGNEQFF.